One and the same sample provided the 21 T cell receptor beta chains below, sequenced in a study of blood T cells in healthy people across ages. For the second PCR, which ran for roughly 6 to 12 cycles, a sample-barcoded 5' primer and a J-beta primer mix were used. TCRdb used MiXCR to reprocess the 5' RACE reads, holding one entry per CDR3 protein. The sample includes approximately 810,000 distinct CDR3 sequences, more than 25% seen only once; the top ten take 15% to 20%. The sequencing input was blood. The receptor set was obtained from a woman older than 75 in good health.

This clonotype was seen repeatedly, ten times or more. The gene calls are TRBV9 and TRBJ1-2; the match to TRBD1 covers 9 bases. The CDR3 length is 15 residues. J lost 5 bases, V lost 4 bases, and 9 bases had no gene match. CDR1 SGDLS and CDR2 YYNGEE come from the germline V gene. CDR3 amino acids: CASSSDRGTLYGYTF. For the CDR3, the DNA is TGTGCCAGCAGCTCCGACAGGGGGACTTTGTATGGCTACACCTTC.

The chain recombines TRBV28 with TRBJ1-3; D perhaps matches TRBD1 (6 bases). The CDR3 length is 14 residues. Trimming took 3 bases from V and 8 from J, leaving 14 bases between them. Germline-derived CDR1 and CDR2 are MDHEN and SYDVKM. CDR3 nucleotide sequence: TGTGCCAGCAGTTTCACAGGGATGGTTGACACCATATATTTT. It translates to CASSFTGMVDTIYF.

This clonotype was counted ten times or more. The gene calls are TRBV29-1 and TRBJ2-1; 9 nucleotides agree with TRBD1. The V gene end was trimmed by 2 bases and the J gene end by 4 bases; junction bases not matched to a gene: 3. The CDR3 has 14 residues. The germline gives CDR1 SQVTM, CDR2 ANQGSEA. This CDR3 reads CSVESGTGYNEQFF. The CDR3 region has the DNA TGCAGCGTTGAATCCGGGACAGGGTACAATGAGCAGTTCTTC.

In this sample, this clonotype turned up many times. The rearrangement joins TRBV28 to TRBJ2-7; D gene uncertain. V was clipped by 2 bases and J by 5 bases, with 10 bases between them. The CDR3 length is 13 residues. Germline V lookup: CDR1 MDHEN, CDR2 SYDVKM. The CDR3 reads CASSLRVIHEQYF. CDR3 sequence (DNA): TGTGCCAGCAGTTTAAGGGTAATACACGAGCAGTACTTC.

This clonotype has ten or more counts. V gene TRBV6-5 combines with J gene TRBJ1-2; 12 positions agree with TRBD1. Trimming removed 0 bases from V and 8 bases from J; junction bases left unmatched: 7. CDR3 length: 16 residues. Germline CDR1 and CDR2: MNHEY and SVGAGI. The CDR3 bases are TGTGCCAGCAGTTACTCGACGGGACAGGGGGCGGAAGGCTACACCTTC. This codes for CASSYSTGQGAEGYTF.

This clonotype came up a few times. DNA for the CDR3: TGTGCCAGCAGTTACTCTCTCGGGAGAGACGAGATGTCCTATAATTCACCCCTCCACTTT. Translated, it gives CASSYSLGRDEMSYNSPLHF. This chain links TRBV6-2 or TRBV6-3 with TRBJ1-6; D call uncertain. The CDR3 is 20 residues long. The germline V and J ends were trimmed by 0 bases and 1 base, with 19 bases remaining between them. CDR1 and CDR2 from the germline V gene are MNHEY and SVGEGT.

CDR3 DNA: TGTGCCAGCACCAACGCGCGGAGGGGTGGTGGCTACACCTTC. This encodes CASTNARRGGGYTF. The chain uses TRBV7-9 and TRBJ1-2; a weak D match, TRBD1 (5 bases). This CDR3 has 14 residues. V dropped 7 bases and J dropped 7 bases, with 19 bases sitting between them. Germline V lookup: CDR1 SEHNR, CDR2 FQNEAQ (reference sequence).

Turning to this clonotype: Being one base from a much bigger clone, this may be a read error. This chain links TRBV7-2 with TRBJ2-1, with D possibly being TRBD2 (6 bases). The V gene lost 6 bases and the J gene lost 5 bases, with 14 bases spanning the gap. The germline gives CDR1 SGHTA, CDR2 FQGNSA. There are 14 residues in the CDR3. The CDR3 DNA reads as TGTGCCAGCAGACTGACTAGTTCCAACAATGAGCAGTTCTTC. Its translation: CASRLTSSNNEQFF. Full variable domain (missing parts from reference TRBV7-2 and TRBJ2-1): GAGVSQSPSNKVTEKGKDVELRCDPISGHTALYWYRQSLGQGLEFLIYFQGNSAPDKSGLPSDRFSAERTGGSVSTLTIQRTQQEDSAVYLCASRLTSSNNEQFFGPGTRLTVL.

A remark on this clonotype: This sequence may be a read error, since a much larger clone differs from it by one base. The rearrangement uses TRBV12-3 or TRBV12-4 and TRBJ2-3; a weak D match, TRBD2 (6 bases). Trimming took 1 base from V and 4 from J, leaving 12 bases between them. The CDR3 totals 15 residues. In nucleotides, the CDR3 is TGTGCCAGCAGTTTAGGCGGGGTGGCTTCAGATACGCAGTATTTT. Translating gives CASSLGGVASDTQYF.

Remarks on this clonotype: With a much larger clone just one base away, this may be a read error. V usage is TRBV6-2 or TRBV6-3 and J usage is TRBJ2-7; 7 nucleotides match TRBD2. CDR3 length: 13 amino acids. With 6 bases clipped from V and 7 bases from J, the junction kept 9 bases outside the gene matches. Per the germline V gene, CDR1 is MNHEY and CDR2 is SVGEGT. The CDR3: CASRGDYYNEQYF. The CDR3 DNA sequence: TGTGCCAGCAGGGGGGACTATTACAATGAGCAGTACTTC.

The genes are TRBV11-1 and TRBJ2-6, with 10 positions matching TRBD1. Germline CDR1 reads SGHAT; CDR2 reads FQDESV (reference sequence). The V segment lost 3 bases and the J segment 2 bases; nucleotides outside the gene matches: 16. The CDR3 runs to 21 residues. Here the CDR3 reads CASSFEGGGTGVGTGANVLTF. The CDR3 region has the DNA TGTGCCAGCAGCTTCGAAGGAGGCGGGACAGGGGTAGGCACTGGGGCCAACGTCCTGACTTTC.

The rearrangement joins TRBV6-6 to TRBJ2-7; the D gene is possibly TRBD1 (6 bases). CDR3 length: 13 amino acids. V was trimmed by 8 bases and J by 2 bases, leaving 13 bases between them. CDR1 MNHNY and CDR2 SVGAGI come from the germline V gene (reference sequence). CDR3: CASWNRDTYEQYF. The CDR3 coding sequence is TGTGCCAGCTGGAACAGGGATACCTACGAGCAGTACTTC.

This clonotype was observed at least ten times. The CDR3 DNA sequence: TGTGCCAGCAGCTCCCGGGTCGGGGGCTACAATGAGCAGTTCTTC. It translates to CASSSRVGGYNEQFF. This rearrangement joins TRBV6-2 or TRBV6-3 to TRBJ2-1; TRBD2 is a possible D gene (6 bases). Trimming removed 6 bases at V and 3 bases at J, with 15 bases between. The CDR3 has 15 amino acids. Germline V CDR1 and CDR2: MNHEY, SVGEGT.

This clonotype was observed many times. The chain links TRBV12-3 or TRBV12-4 to TRBJ2-7, with D unclear. The CDR3 contains 14 residues. The ends were cut back, 3 bases at V and 1 base at J, with 10 bases in the middle. CDR3 loop: CASSFYTASYEQYF. The CDR3 DNA sequence: TGTGCCAGCAGTTTTTATACCGCGTCCTACGAGCAGTACTTC.

This clonotype was found a few times. A read error may be the cause here, since a much bigger clone is one base away. The chain uses TRBV7-9 and TRBJ2-1, with 7 bases lining up with TRBD2. The J call is uncertain, as TRBJ2-7 better fits the DNA end. The V gene's germline CDR1 is SEHNR and CDR2 FQNEAQ (reference sequence). The CDR3 runs to 16 residues. The CDR3 here is CASSRPPGGHYNEQYF. Written as DNA, the CDR3 is TGTGCCAGCAGCCGTCCCCCGGGGGGTCACTACAATGAGCAGTACTTC.

Turning to this clonotype: This CDR3 fails to terminate in the conserved phenylalanine or tryptophan, so it likely reflects a read error. The chain links TRBV18 to TRBJ2-3; perhaps TRBD1 as D (6 bases). Trimming left V 5 bases short and J 2 bases short, with 11 bases between. The germline CDR1 and CDR2 sequences are KGHSH and LQKENI. The CDR3 is made up of 14 amino acids. CDR3 coding DNA: TGTGCCAGCTCAATCGGACAGACCACAGATACGCAGTATTTG. Translation: CASSIGQTTDTQYL.

The chain links TRBV9 to TRBJ1-5; no clear D. Germline V CDR1 and CDR2: SGDLS, YYNGEE. Trimming pared 0 bases from V and 2 bases from J, leaving 6 bases between. The CDR3 totals 14 residues. The CDR3 sequence is CASSVGSGNQPQHF. The CDR3 DNA reads as TGTGCCAGCAGCGTAGGATCGGGCAATCAGCCCCAGCATTTT.

The chain joins TRBV5-1 to TRBJ1-2, with D perhaps TRBD1 (5 bases). Germline V gives CDR1 SGHRS, CDR2 YFSETQ. V shed 8 bases and J shed 2 bases, with 16 bases lying between them. The CDR3 is 14 amino acids. CDR3 residues: CASSALGTNYGYTF. In DNA form, the CDR3 reads TGCGCCAGTTCTGCCCTCGGGACGAACTATGGCTACACCTTC.

This clonotype turned up a few times. The rearrangement joins TRBV6-1 to TRBJ1-1; D perhaps matches TRBD1 (5 bases). Germline CDR1 MNHNS, CDR2 SASEGT. The CDR3 covers 11 residues. Trimming stripped 7 bases from V and 12 bases from J, with 15 bases between. CDR3 in amino acids: CASTIRGVSFF. Here the CDR3 DNA reads TGTGCCAGCACGATACGAGGGGTATCTTTCTTT.

This chain joins TRBV7-2 and TRBJ2-1; D not certain. The closer fit of TRBJ2-7 to the DNA end suggests the J call may be wrong. Germline V lookup: CDR1 SGHTA, CDR2 FQGNSA. This CDR3 comprises 12 residues. The DNA for the CDR3 is TGTGCCAGCAGCCGCCCCGTCCATGAGCAGTACTTC. It yields the protein CASSRPVHEQYF.

This clonotype has more than one count but fewer than ten. The chain carries TRBV20-1 and TRBJ1-5; D is uncertain. The V gene's germline CDR1 is DFQATT and CDR2 SNEGSKA (reference sequence). The CDR3 length is 11 residues. DNA of the CDR3: TGCAGCCTCGGAAGCAATCAGCCCCAGCATTTT. Translating gives CSLGSNQPQHF.